Below, 17 T cell receptor beta chains from the same sample are listed, as sequenced in a study of OX40 agonist ivuxolimab in advanced cancers. TCRdb's table, derived via immunoSEQ multiplex PCR, lists solely in-frame clones and lacks some. The data contain just under 20,000 clones, just under 75% of them singletons. The sequences come from CD4+ or CD8+ T cells sorted from blood, collected in a trial of the OX40 agonist ivuxolimab. The receptors originated from an adult with an advanced solid tumor such as melanoma, head and neck, liver or kidney cancer.

The V gene is TRBV6-5, the J gene TRBJ2-7; 10 nucleotides agree with TRBD1. J lost 7 bases, V lost 5 bases, and 8 bases had no gene match. The CDR3 is 14 amino acids. Germline V CDR1 and CDR2: MNHEY, SVGAGI. The CDR3 sequence: CASSRQGAGEEQYF. The CDR3, as DNA: TGTGCCAGCAGTAGACAGGGGGCGGGGGAGGAGCAGTACTTC.

The gene calls are TRBV5-1 and TRBJ2-5; D call uncertain. The CDR3 sequence is 14 residues long. V was pared by 3 bases and J by 3 bases, with 12 bases between. Per germline, CDR1 SGHRS and CDR2 YFSETQ. Here the CDR3 reads CASSSHGYEETQYF. In DNA, the CDR3 is TGCGCCAGCAGCTCACACGGGTATGAAGAGACCCAGTACTTC.

The chain employs TRBV6-5 and TRBJ1-6; 9 nucleotides line up with TRBD1. This CDR3 is 15 amino acids long. The J segment lost 8 bases and the V segment lost 0 bases, leaving 2 bases of the junction unmatched. CDR1 MNHEY and CDR2 SVGAGI come from the germline V gene. DNA for the CDR3: TGTGCCAGCAGTTACTCCGGGACAGGGTATTCACCCCTCCACTTT. Its translation is CASSYSGTGYSPLHF.

This chain joins TRBV28 and TRBJ1-2; 9 nucleotides agree with TRBD1. In germline, CDR1 is MDHEN, CDR2 SYDVKM. This CDR3 has 12 residues. Trimming took 6 bases from V and 8 from J; bases not matched to a gene: 4. CDR3 residues: CASRTGGYGYTF. CDR3 sequence (DNA): TGTGCCAGCAGGACAGGGGGATACGGCTACACCTTC.

The rearrangement links TRBV18 to TRBJ2-1; a weak D match, TRBD2 (6 bases). Germline V gene lookup returns CDR1 KGHSH and CDR2 LQKENI. The CDR3 is 12 amino acids. V lost 2 bases and J lost 10, with 9 bases in between. The CDR3 loop is CASSPRSGEQFF. CDR3 nucleotides: TGTGCCAGCTCACCAAGGAGCGGGGAGCAGTTCTTC.

The chain has TRBV7-8 and TRBJ2-5; 8 bases are a match to TRBD2. The CDR3 consists of 16 residues. Trimming removed 7 bases from V and 4 bases from J; junction bases left unmatched: 14. Germline V lookup: CDR1 SGHVS, CDR2 FQNEAQ. CDR3 region: CASTQRGSGEGETQYF. The CDR3 coding sequence is TGTGCCAGCACCCAAAGGGGTAGCGGGGAGGGAGAGACCCAGTACTTC.

This sequence joins TRBV7-9 and TRBJ2-1; no definite D call. The CDR3 runs to 13 residues. Germline CDR1 SEHNR, CDR2 FQNEAQ (reference sequence). Trimming cost V 1 base and J 3 bases, with 4 bases left between them. This CDR3 is CASSLVSYNEQFF. The CDR3, as DNA: TGTGCCAGCAGCTTAGTCAGCTACAATGAGCAGTTCTTC.

V is TRBV27 and J is TRBJ1-2; 10 bases line up with TRBD1. Trimming removed 8 bases from V and 8 bases from J; junction bases left unmatched: 5. Per germline, CDR1 MNHEY and CDR2 SMNVEV (reference sequence). The length of the CDR3 is 12 residues. The chain's CDR3 is CASSGTGDGYTF. DNA for the CDR3: TGTGCCAGCTCCGGGACAGGGGACGGCTACACCTTC.

The chain recombines TRBV11-2 with TRBJ2-2; maybe TRBD2 (6 bases). This CDR3 region has 17 residues. Germline V gene data show CDR1 as SGHAT and CDR2 as FQNNGV. V was clipped by 5 bases and J by 3 bases, with 19 bases between them. The CDR3 DNA follows: TGTGCCAGCAGCCTCATGGGGGGTAGGCTGGACACCGGGGAGCTGTTTTTT. Amino acid sequence: CASSLMGGRLDTGELFF.

This clone has more than one count but fewer than ten. Other DNA sequences of this sample code for an identical CDR3. This chain uses TRBV28 with TRBJ2-7; the D is unclear. Germline values: CDR1 MDHEN, CDR2 SYDVKM. The ends were cut back, 3 bases at V and 5 bases at J, with 2 bases in the middle. This CDR3 contains 10 residues. CDR3 DNA sequence: TGTGCCAGCAGTTTTGACGAGCAGTACTTC. It specifies CASSFDEQYF.

V and J are TRBV7-9 and TRBJ2-7; D is perhaps TRBD2 (5 bases). The germline V gene has CDR1 SEHNR and CDR2 FQNEAQ (reference sequence). Trimming stripped 5 bases from V and 0 bases from J, with 14 bases between. This CDR3 is built from 15 residues. In nucleotides, the CDR3 is TGTGCCAGCAGCATAATACGCGGGTCCTCCTACGAGCAGTACTTC. The encoded protein is CASSIIRGSSYEQYF. The variable domain in full, with the rest retrieved from reference TRBV7-9 and TRBJ2-7, is DTGVSQNPRHKITKRGQNVTFRCDPISEHNRLYWYRQTLGQGPEFLTYFQNEAQLEKSRLLSDRFSAERPKGSFSTLEIQRTEQGDSAMYLCASSIIRGSSYEQYFGPGTRLTVT.

The chain links TRBV6-6 to TRBJ1-1; D ambiguous. CDR3 length equals 12 residues. The V end was cut by 4 bases, the J end by 4 bases, with 7 bases between. CDR1 is MNHNY, CDR2 SVGAGI, per germline (reference sequence). CDR3 nucleotide sequence: TGTGCCAGCAGTTTGGTAGGCACTGAAGCTTTCTTT. This encodes CASSLVGTEAFF.

The chain couples TRBV2 to TRBJ2-7; 10 bases match TRBD1. Germline V gene data show CDR1 as SNHLY and CDR2 as FYNNEI. The CDR3 spans 15 residues. Trimming took 3 bases from V and 2 from J; bases not matched to a gene: 4. DNA for the CDR3: TGTGCCAGCAGTGATGTAGGGACAGGGGCCTACGAGCAGTACTTC. Protein: CASSDVGTGAYEQYF.

This clone appeared once. The gene calls are TRBV7-9 and TRBJ1-3; 7 nucleotides line up with TRBD1. The CDR3 consists of 16 residues. The V gene's germline CDR1 is SEHNR and CDR2 FQNEAQ (reference sequence). Unmatched junction bases numbered 9, after V lost 7 bases and J lost 0 bases. CDR3 coding DNA: TGTGCCAGCACCGGGACAGCTGATTACTCTGGAAACACCATATATTTT. This codes for CASTGTADYSGNTIYF.

This clone showed up just a few times. CDR3 region: CASSGDGYEQYF. For the CDR3, the DNA is TGTGCCAGCAGCGGGGACGGCTACGAGCAGTACTTC. This rearrangement joins TRBV9 to TRBJ2-7; D may be TRBD1 or TRBD2 (5 bases each). Germline loops: CDR1 SGDLS, CDR2 YYNGEE. The CDR3 runs to 12 residues. V was pared by 3 bases and J by 3 bases, with 7 bases between.

V and J are TRBV5-6 and TRBJ2-5; D not certain. CDR1 and CDR2 from the germline V gene are SGHDT and YYEEEE. Trimming pared 2 bases from V and 5 bases from J, leaving 13 bases between. CDR3 length: 14 amino acids. The CDR3 spells CASSLEATWETQYF. The CDR3 bases are TGTGCCAGCAGCTTAGAAGCGACCTGGGAGACCCAGTACTTC.

This clone was counted only a few times. The chain has TRBV4-3 and TRBJ2-7, with 15 bases lining up with TRBD2. V gave up 1 base and J gave up 5 bases; unmatched junction bases: 3. The CDR3 loop spans 16 amino acids. The germline CDR1 and CDR2 sequences are LGHNA and YSLEER. The CDR3 loop reads CASSQGTSGGAHEQYF. The CDR3 nucleotides are TGCGCCAGCAGCCAAGGGACTAGCGGGGGGGCCCACGAGCAGTACTTC.